This T cell receptor (beta chain) was captured by sequencing in a study of healthy donors' naive CD4 and CD8 T cells. Study-wide background: Donors, half of them female, were 20-25, 40-50 or 60-70 years old. General study results and limits: Positive CDR3 charge linked to CD4+ cells, negative to CD8+ cells.

TCR libraries were built from around 0.45 ug of total RNA by linear amplification. TCRdb re-called the reads with MiXCR, one entry per CDR3 protein. The sample carries around 200,000 distinct CDR3 sequences, around three quarters recorded once. To note about this clonotype: Its antigen is not identified.

CDR1 SQVTM and CDR2 ANQGSEA come from the germline V gene. V lost 3 bases, J lost 1 base, and 12 bases lay in between. This CDR3 is 14 amino acids long. This TCR derives from a pool of human donors in good health; the sample pools cells from several healthy donors. Sequenced: naive CD4+ and CD8+ T cells sorted from blood, pooled from several donors. The rearrangement joins TRBV29-1 to TRBJ1-1; D remains ambiguous. The CDR3 is CSVDTRSQNTEAFF. DNA for the CDR3: TGCAGCGTTGACACGAGGTCCCAGAACACTGAAGCTTTCTTT.